This T cell receptor beta chain was found in a study of blood T cells in healthy people across ages. Whole-study findings and limits: Reliance upon unsorted PBMCs precluded definitive naive versus antigen-experienced comparison. When set beside aged donors, long-lived donors presented more naive CD4+ cells and higher diversity.

This clonotype was observed a few times. Its specificity is not known. With a J-beta primer mix and a sample-barcoded 5' primer, a second PCR ran about 7 to 12 cycles. Each CDR3 protein is one row after TCRdb ran MiXCR on the 5' RACE reads. The table includes approximately 850,000 distinct CDR3 sequences, about three fifths detected once. V lost 7 bases, J lost 7 bases, and 10 bases stayed unmatched. Germline loops: CDR1 ENHRY, CDR2 SYGVKD. There are 16 residues in the CDR3. The V gene is TRBV10-3, the J gene TRBJ2-2; the match to TRBD1 covers 12 bases. This receptor was taken from a man aged 25 to 45 in good health. The source material was blood. CDR3 residues: CAINTAGTGGLGELFF. The CDR3, as DNA: TGTGCCATCAATACGGCGGGGACAGGGGGCCTCGGGGAGCTGTTTTTT.